This is a list of T cell receptor beta chains from one sample in a study of T cells of healthy individuals. From the 5' RACE reads, TCRdb called clonotypes with MiXCR, one entry per CDR3 protein. The table has some 69,000 distinct CDR3 sequences, about 16% seen once; the top ten hold about 4.7%. All receptors derive from a human donor in good health. Both conserved end residues are part of each CDR3. Fields, in order: V gene, D gene, J gene, clone size, CDR3 protein, CDR3 DNA. D genes are given only for firm matches. Clone sizes are given selectively: once, few, many, or a class where the clone is expanded.

TRBV12-3/TRBV12-4	NA	TRBJ1-5	NA	CASSLLGANQPQHF	TGTGCCAGCAGCCTCCTAGGGGCCAATCAGCCCCAGCATTTT
TRBV7-9	NA	TRBJ1-1	NA	CASSRIEGVNTEAFF	TGTGCCAGCAGCCGCATCGAGGGGGTGAACACTGAAGCTTTCTTT
TRBV5-1	TRBD1	TRBJ1-1	NA	CASSLRPGGADTEAFF	TGCGCCAGCAGCTTGAGGCCAGGGGGCGCAGACACTGAAGCTTTCTTT
TRBV19	NA	TRBJ1-5	few	CASSRTAGADQPQHF	TGTGCCAGTAGTAGGACGGCGGGAGCAGATCAGCCCCAGCATTTT
TRBV6-6	TRBD2	TRBJ2-2	many	CASSSAAGGPSGELFF	TGTGCCAGCAGTTCCGCCGCGGGGGGGCCGTCCGGGGAGCTGTTTTTT
TRBV6-6	TRBD2	TRBJ2-1	NA	CASSWGSGGGSYNEQFF	TGTGCCAGCAGCTGGGGGAGTGGCGGGGGCTCCTACAATGAGCAGTTCTTC
TRBV20-1	NA	TRBJ1-4	few	CSARDRGGREMFF	TGCAGTGCTAGAGATAGGGGAGGACGAGAAATGTTTTTT
TRBV20-1	NA	TRBJ2-7	many	CSAPRQENTYEQYF	TGCAGTGCCCCCAGACAGGAAAACACCTACGAGCAGTACTTC
TRBV5-1	NA	TRBJ2-2	many	CASSLVGQSNTGELFF	TGCGCCAGCAGCTTGGTAGGACAATCGAACACCGGGGAGCTGTTTTTT
TRBV20-1	NA	TRBJ1-2	many	CSARIRTANYGYTF	TGCAGTGCTAGGATACGGACCGCTAACTATGGCTACACCTTC
TRBV28	NA	TRBJ1-2	few	CASITGNYGYTF	TGTGCCAGCATTACAGGAAACTATGGCTACACCTTC
TRBV7-9	NA	TRBJ1-6	many	CASRGSNSNSPLHF	TGTGCCAGCAGGGGGAGTAACTCTAATTCACCCCTCCACTTT
TRBV6-5	NA	TRBJ1-4	many	CASTDRPNEKLFF	TGTGCCAGCACCGACAGACCGAATGAAAAACTGTTTTTT
TRBV15	NA	TRBJ1-1	few	CATSRAPTDEAFF	TGTGCCACCAGCAGAGCCCCGACAGATGAAGCTTTCTTT
TRBV20-1	NA	TRBJ1-5	NA	CSARDGDQPQHF	TGCAGTGCTAGAGACGGTGATCAGCCCCAGCATTTT
TRBV6-2/TRBV6-3	TRBD1	TRBJ2-1	few	CASSRSEGAIDEQFF	TGTGCCAGCAGCCGCAGCGAGGGGGCTATCGATGAGCAGTTCTTC
TRBV6-5	NA	TRBJ1-2	few	CASSYSIRWGYTF	TGTGCCAGCAGTTACTCGATCCGGTGGGGCTACACCTTC
TRBV6-5	NA	TRBJ2-5	few	CASSYSYWTETQYF	TGTGCCAGCAGTTACTCCTACTGGACAGAGACCCAGTACTTC
TRBV6-5	NA	TRBJ1-2	many	CASTGEYGYTF	TGTGCCAGCACGGGAGAGTATGGCTACACCTTC
TRBV20-1	NA	TRBJ1-2	NA	CSARDLQTNYGYTF	TGCAGTGCTAGAGATCTTCAAACTAACTATGGCTACACCTTC
TRBV4-1	NA	TRBJ2-5	NA	CASSQPDRLQETQYF	TGCGCCAGCAGCCAACCTGACAGGCTCCAAGAGACCCAGTACTTC
TRBV6-5	TRBD2	TRBJ2-7	NA	CASRTVLADLYEQYF	TGTGCCAGCAGGACTGTACTAGCGGACCTCTACGAGCAGTACTTC
TRBV7-9	TRBD1	TRBJ2-7	many	CASTDIQGAFYEQYF	TGTGCCAGCACCGATATACAGGGGGCGTTTTACGAGCAGTACTTC
TRBV9	NA	TRBJ2-7	NA	CASSSPRVRREQYF	TGTGCCAGCAGCTCCCCGAGAGTACGTCGGGAGCAGTACTTC
TRBV9	NA	TRBJ1-2	many	CASSATVGLINYGYTF	TGTGCCAGCAGCGCTACGGTCGGGCTTATTAACTATGGCTACACCTTC
TRBV29-1	NA	TRBJ1-3	many	CSVVRQVSGNTIYF	TGCAGCGTTGTCCGACAGGTCTCTGGAAACACCATATATTTT
TRBV20-1	NA	TRBJ1-3	many	CSAKPGNGNTIYF	TGCAGTGCCAAACCGGGTAATGGAAACACCATATATTTT
TRBV30	NA	TRBJ2-1	few	CAWSVLVGGPTLSNEQFF	TGTGCCTGGAGTGTACTCGTAGGAGGACCTACGTTATCCAATGAGCAGTTCTTC
TRBV27	NA	TRBJ2-2	once	CASSNREGAGELFF	TGTGCCAGCAGCAACAGGGAAGGGGCCGGGGAGCTGTTTTTT
TRBV27	NA	TRBJ2-7	medium-sized	CASSSGLGAYEQYF	TGTGCCAGCAGTTCGGGACTTGGGGCCTACGAGCAGTACTTC
TRBV20-1	NA	TRBJ2-1	many	CSAPPPQRSEQFF	TGCAGTGCCCCACCCCCGCAACGGAGTGAGCAGTTCTTC
TRBV15	TRBD2	TRBJ2-2	NA	CATSRERIAGVEISGELFF	TGTGCCACCAGCAGAGAGAGGATAGCGGGAGTAGAAATATCCGGGGAGCTGTTTTTT
TRBV7-9	TRBD1	TRBJ2-2	NA	CASSFPRTGARRELFF	TGTGCCAGCAGCTTCCCACGTACAGGGGCGAGGCGGGAGCTGTTTTTT
TRBV4-2	TRBD2	TRBJ2-5	few	CASSQDRTSGGRAQYF	TGTGCCAGCAGCCAAGATAGGACTAGCGGCGGTAGGGCCCAGTACTTC
TRBV30	NA	TRBJ1-1	NA	CAWSRQEGAFF	TGTGCCTGGAGTAGACAGGAGGGAGCTTTCTTT
TRBV6-6	TRBD2	TRBJ2-1	many	CASSSQRGAYNEQFF	TGTGCCAGCAGTAGCCAGCGGGGGGCCTACAATGAGCAGTTCTTC
TRBV27	NA	TRBJ1-1	few	CASRSIVGFRNTEAFF	TGTGCCAGCAGGAGTATAGTGGGGTTTCGAAACACTGAAGCTTTCTTT
TRBV6-5	NA	TRBJ2-4	many	CASSRTLLDKNIQYF	TGTGCCAGCAGTCGGACCCTCCTAGACAAAAACATTCAGTACTTC
TRBV19	TRBD1	TRBJ2-1	many	CASSIQGASLNEQFF	TGTGCCAGTAGTATCCAGGGGGCGTCCCTGAATGAGCAGTTCTTC
TRBV7-2	TRBD1	TRBJ1-5	once	CASSSEGAGYNQPQHF	TGTGCCAGCAGCTCAGAGGGGGCAGGTTATAATCAGCCCCAGCATTTT
TRBV7-8	TRBD2	TRBJ2-1	few	CASSLGLAGTYNEQFF	TGTGCCAGCAGCCTCGGACTAGCGGGGACCTACAATGAGCAGTTCTTC
TRBV7-2	NA	TRBJ2-7	many	CASSLGRYEQYF	TGTGCCAGCAGCTTGGGACGCTACGAGCAGTACTTC
TRBV24-1	NA	TRBJ2-5	NA	CATSDRQTQETQYF	TGTGCCACCAGTGATAGACAGACCCAAGAGACCCAGTACTTC
TRBV18	NA	TRBJ1-1	NA	CASSPPGRPNTEAFF	TGTGCCAGCTCACCTCCGGGTAGGCCGAACACTGAAGCTTTCTTT
TRBV6-6	TRBD1	TRBJ2-1	few	CASTPGTGANEQFF	TGTGCCAGCACCCCCGGGACAGGGGCCAATGAGCAGTTCTTC
TRBV7-9	TRBD2	TRBJ2-2	NA	CASSLKGLAGDTGELFF	TGTGCCAGCAGCTTAAAGGGACTAGCGGGGGACACCGGGGAGCTGTTTTTT
TRBV4-2	NA	TRBJ1-1	few	CASSQAVGTEAFF	TGTGCCAGCAGCCAAGCCGTAGGTACTGAAGCTTTCTTT
TRBV6-6	NA	TRBJ1-5	NA	CATQLYLRGVVQPQHF	TGTGCCACCCAGTTGTATCTGCGGGGGGTTGTTCAGCCCCAGCATTTT
TRBV7-2	TRBD1	TRBJ1-2	once	CASSYRQGPNYGYTF	TGTGCCAGCAGCTATCGACAGGGGCCTAACTATGGCTACACCTTC
TRBV7-9	NA	TRBJ2-1	many	CASSLEGLSYNEQFF	TGTGCCAGCAGCTTAGAGGGCCTCTCATACAATGAGCAGTTCTTC
TRBV20-1	NA	TRBJ2-4	many	CSARDEGGKNIQYF	TGCAGTGCTAGAGATGAGGGGGGAAAAAACATTCAGTACTTC
TRBV6-6	NA	TRBJ2-4	many	CASSYGGLAKNIQYF	TGTGCCAGCAGTTACGGGGGGCTAGCCAAAAACATTCAGTACTTC